This T cell receptor (beta chain) came from a study of read filtering for tumor transcriptome and immune sequencing. Regarding the study as a whole: Correlation between methods rose after single-read clonotypes were removed.

This library used roughly 400 ng RNA and molecular barcoded adaptors spanning alpha/delta and beta/gamma chains. Using its own MiXCR run on the reads, TCRdb lists one record per CDR3 protein. The repertoire has tens of thousands of distinct CDR3 sequences, 20% to 25% of them found once; the top ten carry roughly 15%. CDR3 length: 13 amino acids. Germline loops: CDR1 MDHEN, CDR2 SYDVKM. V dropped 2 bases and J dropped 6 bases, with 10 bases sitting between them. This clonotype was seen repeatedly, ten times or more. Its antigen is not known. Bone marrow was sampled from every patient at the time of active disease.

What was sequenced was a population of CD138-negative cells sorted from bone marrow. The gene calls are TRBV28 and TRBJ1-1; D gene ambiguous. The receptor was isolated from a donor over 35 with multiple myeloma. CDR3 DNA sequence: TGTGCCAGCAGTTTAGCATGGGATCCTGAAGCTTTCTTT. Its translation is CASSLAWDPEAFF.